These 17 T cell receptor beta chains originate from one sample sequenced in a study of T cells in Graves' hyperthyroidism and ophthalmopathy. RNA transcripts served as the template for amplifying TCR beta CDR3 regions. Using the HTBI primer set, a first-round RT-PCR was run on the TCR CDR3. Each CDR3 protein is one row after TCRdb ran MiXCR on the multiplex PCR reads. The sample lists 400,000 or so distinct CDR3 sequences, more than 12% occurring once. The source material was blood. The receptors were sampled from a woman younger than 45 with Graves' ophthalmopathy.

This chain uses TRBV7-2 with TRBJ1-5; D call uncertain. CDR1 is SGHTA, CDR2 FQGNSA, per germline. CDR3 length: 12 residues. V was clipped by 6 bases and J by 6 bases, with 9 bases between them. The CDR3 DNA follows: TGTGCCAGCAGATACATTAGTCAGCCCCAGCATTTT. This sequence encodes CASRYISQPQHF.

This clonotype was picked up many times. The chain uses TRBV7-8 and TRBJ2-3; TRBD2 matches 11 bases. Trimming at V came to 2 bases and at J to 8 bases, leaving 9 bases not matched to a gene. In germline, CDR1 is SGHVS, CDR2 FQNEAQ. There are 16 residues in the CDR3. CDR3 in DNA: TGTGCCAGCAGCTTAACGACTAGCGGGGCGGGAGGTACGCAGTATTTT. The encoded protein is CASSLTTSGAGGTQYF.

This clonotype was recorded at least ten times. The chain has TRBV11-2 and TRBJ2-7; D is uncertain. The CDR3 extends over 11 amino acids. The germline V gene has CDR1 SGHAT and CDR2 FQNNGV. V was trimmed by 3 bases and J by 2 bases, leaving 2 bases between them. The CDR3 coding sequence is TGTGCCAGCAGCTTTACCTACGAGCAGTACTTC. Residues: CASSFTYEQYF.

This clonotype has more than one count but fewer than ten. A much larger clone lies one base from this, so it may be a read error. The chain joins TRBV20-1 to TRBJ1-5; D might be TRBD1 (5 bases). The CDR3 has 14 amino acids. CDR1 and CDR2 from the germline V gene are DFQATT and SNEGSKA (reference sequence). CDR3 residues: CSAKLGGSKQPQHF. CDR3 nucleotides: TGCAGTGCTAAATTGGGGGGTAGCAAACAGCCCCAGCATTTT.

This clonotype appeared a few times. The chain uses TRBV7-6 and TRBJ1-5, with a tentative D call TRBD1 (5 bases). CDR1 and CDR2 from the germline V gene are SGHVS and FNYEAQ. The CDR3 is 17 residues long. V gave up 1 base and J gave up 1 base, with 14 bases separating them. The CDR3 nucleotides are TGTGCCAGCAGCTTAGGGTCGGCAGGGATGAGCAATCAGCCCCAGCATTTT. Translated: CASSLGSAGMSNQPQHF.

This clonotype was picked up a small number of times. The J gene is TRBJ1-6, the V gene TRBV6-1, with 7 positions matching TRBD1. V dropped 7 bases and J dropped 7; count of bases not matched to a gene: 7. CDR3 length: 14 amino acids. CDR1 and CDR2 from the germline V gene are MNHNS and SASEGT. The CDR3 DNA sequence: TGTGCCAGCACGACAGGGCTTGGGAATTCACCCCTCCACTTT. This gives the protein CASTTGLGNSPLHF.

This clonotype was observed many times. This rearrangement joins TRBV20-1 to TRBJ2-1; no clear D gene. The V and J ends lost 7 bases and 4 bases respectively, with 11 bases between them. The CDR3 sequence is 12 residues long. Germline CDR1 is DFQATT and CDR2 is SNEGSKA (reference sequence). The CDR3 nucleotides read TGCAGTGGCCTTGTAAGATACAATGAGCAGTTCTTC. Translation: CSGLVRYNEQFF.

Points on this clonotype: A much larger clone sits a single nucleotide away, making a read error possible. The chain recombines TRBV6-2 or TRBV6-3 with TRBJ2-7; 8 positions agree with TRBD2. Germline CDR1 is MNHEY and CDR2 is SVGEGT. The CDR3 has 17 residues. V dropped 5 bases and J dropped 1; count of bases not matched to a gene: 13. CDR3 in DNA: TGTGCCAGCAGTATACCGGGGGGGTTCGGTCCATCCTACGAGCAGTACTTC. It is translated as CASSIPGGFGPSYEQYF.

For this clonotype: This could be a read error, since a much larger clone is one nucleotide away. The rearrangement links TRBV6-5 to TRBJ2-3; D is unresolved. CDR3 length equals 13 residues. Germline values: CDR1 MNHEY, CDR2 SVGAGI. CDR3 coding DNA: TGTGCCAGCAATTTGTACGGAAAAGATACGCAGTCTTTT. Its translation is CASNLYGKDTQSF.

Many counts were recorded for this clonotype. The V gene is TRBV30, the J gene TRBJ2-7; 10 nucleotides line up with TRBD1. The J segment lost 6 bases and the V segment lost 5 bases, leaving 7 bases of the junction unmatched. This CDR3 has 13 amino acids. CDR1 is GTSNPN, CDR2 SVGIG, per germline (reference sequence). CDR3 in DNA: TGTGCCTGGCATAGGACAGGGGGGACCGAGCAGTACTTC. Translated: CAWHRTGGTEQYF.

This clonotype was seen more than once but under ten times. V gene TRBV28 combines with J gene TRBJ1-2, with D perhaps matching TRBD1 (5 bases). CDR1 and CDR2 from the germline V gene are MDHEN and SYDVKM. V lost 5 bases to trimming and J lost 4 bases, with 20 bases between them. This CDR3 comprises 16 residues. The CDR3: CASSKQQAHKLYGYTF. As DNA, the CDR3 is TGTGCCAGCAGTAAACAACAGGCCCATAAACTCTATGGCTACACCTTC.

This clonotype was counted between two and nine times. The rearrangement links TRBV6-1 to TRBJ1-6; 9 nucleotides line up with TRBD1. CDR3 size: 15 residues. CDR1 and CDR2 (germline): MNHNS, SASEGT. V was clipped by 7 bases and J by 9 bases; unmatched bases: 10. The CDR3 DNA is TGTGCCAGCAATAGAGGAGGACAGGGGAGTTCACCCCTCCACTTT. Translated, it gives CASNRGGQGSSPLHF.

At least ten counts were recorded for this clonotype. The chain has TRBV29-1 and TRBJ1-1, with D hard to call. The CDR3 runs to 14 residues. V shed 5 bases and J shed 3 bases, with 16 bases lying between them. In germline, CDR1 is SQVTM, CDR2 ANQGSEA. The CDR3 sequence: CSVPQLDGDTEAFF. CDR3 sequence (DNA): TGCAGCGTTCCTCAACTAGACGGCGACACTGAAGCTTTCTTT.

The chain links TRBV2 to TRBJ1-4; TRBD1 matches 10 bases. V shed 6 bases and J 8 bases; nucleotides not matched to a gene: 6. Germline CDR1 reads SNHLY; CDR2 reads FYNNEI. This CDR3 comprises 14 residues. This chain's CDR3 is CASRTGTGAEKLFF. The CDR3 DNA sequence: TGTGCCAGCAGGACCGGGACAGGGGCCGAAAAACTGTTTTTT.

This chain links TRBV9 with TRBJ1-1; no firm D call. This CDR3 region has 14 residues. Germline CDR1 is SGDLS and CDR2 is YYNGEE. With 0 bases removed from V and 4 bases from J, the gap between germline ends came to 10 bases. The CDR3 bases are TGTGCCAGCAGCGTAGTCGGGGAGTTCACTGAAGCTTTCTTT. Translating it yields CASSVVGEFTEAFF.

This clonotype has at least ten counts. V and J are TRBV12-3 or TRBV12-4 and TRBJ2-1; D gene ambiguous. Trimming left V 2 bases short and J 0 bases short, with 8 bases between. The CDR3 length is 15 residues. CDR3 protein: CASSLSMSSYNEQFF. CDR3 DNA: TGTGCCAGCAGTTTAAGTATGAGCTCCTACAATGAGCAGTTCTTC.

This chain joins TRBV5-4 and TRBJ2-1; 7 bases align to TRBD2. V was pared by 0 bases and J by 6 bases, with 18 bases of the junction left unmatched. Per the germline V gene, CDR1 is SGHNT and CDR2 is YYREEE (reference sequence). This CDR3 has 19 amino acids. The CDR3 here is CASSLGGSAEGGIVNEQFF. The CDR3 DNA is TGTGCCAGCAGCTTGGGGGGCTCAGCGGAGGGAGGGATAGTCAATGAGCAGTTCTTC. Together with reference TRBV5-4 and TRBJ2-1, the CDR3 gives the full variable domain: ETGVTQSPTHLIKTRGQQVTLRCSSQSGHNTVSWYQQALGQGPQFIFQYYREEENGRGNFPPRFSGLQFPNYSSELNVNALELDDSALYLCASSLGGSAEGGIVNEQFFGPGTRLTVL.